This TCR beta chain was sequenced in a study of blood T cells in healthy people across ages. Combining a sample-barcoded 5' primer with a J-beta primer mix, a second PCR ran for roughly 7 to 12 cycles. TCRdb itself ran the 5' RACE reads through MiXCR, one entry per CDR3 protein. Of some 1,800,000 distinct CDR3 sequences listed, approximately 40% are singletons. A word on this clonotype: Its antigen is unidentified.

Study observations and caveats: Getting older went along with TCR beta diversity per million T cells dropping roughly linearly.

The trim removed 3 bases at V and 12 bases at J, leaving 16 bases unmatched. Germline loops: CDR1 LGHNA, CDR2 YSLEER. The CDR3 runs 15 residues. Isolated PBMCs totaled at least 6.5 million in each sample. The source material was blood. The rearrangement uses TRBV4-3 and TRBJ2-5, with 7 positions matching TRBD2. The TCR originated in a human donor in good health. The CDR3 is CASSQGGANPQQKYF. As DNA, the CDR3 is TGCGCCAGCAGCCAGGGAGGGGCGAATCCTCAACAGAAGTACTTC.